This passage covers 16 T cell receptor beta chains from one sample sequenced in a study of T cell changes during pregnancy in multiple sclerosis. Some clones are missing from TCRdb's copy, which holds only in-frame ones; the method was immunoSEQ multiplex PCR. The sample consists of 75,000 to 85,000 clones, 93% of them appearing once. Sequencing used peripheral blood, obtained in the second trimester of pregnancy. These receptors were taken from a female donor with multiple sclerosis, enrolled in a pregnancy study.

This clone was detected only once. V usage is TRBV4-2 and J usage is TRBJ2-7, with D possibly TRBD1 on 6 matching bases. The CDR3 is made up of 12 amino acids. The germline gives CDR1 LGHNA, CDR2 YNFKEQ. V was cut by 4 bases and J by 6 bases, with 10 bases left in between. This CDR3 reads CASSPEQGEQYF. The CDR3 DNA follows: TGTGCCAGCAGCCCGGAACAGGGCGAGCAGTACTTC.

V gene TRBV4-1 combines with J gene TRBJ2-1; D uncertain. The germline V and J ends were trimmed by 4 bases and 9 bases, with 10 bases remaining between them. In germline, CDR1 is MGHRA, CDR2 YSYEKL. This CDR3 comprises 12 residues. In DNA, the CDR3 is TGCGCCAGCAGCCCCGGTTACGCTGAGCAGTTCTTC. This gives the protein CASSPGYAEQFF.

The chain couples TRBV2 to TRBJ1-1, with D perhaps matching TRBD1 (6 bases). The germline V gene has CDR1 SNHLY and CDR2 FYNNEI. The V and J ends lost 5 bases and 1 base respectively, with 17 bases between them. CDR3 length equals 16 residues. The CDR3 protein is CASSRQGSPTNTEAFF. The CDR3 coding sequence is TGTGCCAGCAGTAGGCAGGGGTCCCCAACGAACACTGAAGCTTTCTTT. The full variable domain, in which reference TRBV2 and TRBJ1-1 provide the parts outside the CDR3, is EPEVTQTPSHQVTQMGQEVILRCVPISNHLYFYWYRQILGQKVEFLVSFYNNEISEKSEIFDDQFSVERPDGSNFTLKIRSTKLEDSAMYFCASSRQGSPTNTEAFFGQGTRLTVV.

This chain connects TRBV5-4 to TRBJ2-1; 8 nucleotides line up with TRBD2. The CDR3 extends over 15 amino acids. CDR1 is SGHNT, CDR2 YYREEE, per germline (reference sequence). Trimming took 0 bases from V and 3 from J; bases not matched to a gene: 2. CDR3 residues: CASSLGRGDYNEQFF. In nucleotides, the CDR3 is TGTGCCAGCAGCTTGGGGCGGGGGGACTACAATGAGCAGTTCTTC.

This chain joins TRBV19 and TRBJ1-5, with 8 positions matching TRBD1. Per the germline V gene, CDR1 is LNHDA and CDR2 is SQIVND (reference sequence). CDR3 size: 14 residues. Trimming at V came to 7 bases and at J to 5 bases, leaving 7 bases not matched to a gene. CDR3 region: CASTQDRAYQPQHF. CDR3 sequence (DNA): TGTGCCAGTACCCAGGACAGGGCCTATCAGCCCCAGCATTTT.

This chain uses TRBV6-1 with TRBJ2-7; D gene uncertain. Germline V CDR1 and CDR2: MNHNS, SASEGT. Deletions cut 2 bases from V and 0 bases from J, with 11 bases between. CDR3 length: 15 residues. This CDR3 reads CASSEWASTSYEQYF. The CDR3 DNA follows: TGTGCCAGCAGTGAATGGGCCAGTACCTCCTACGAGCAGTACTTC.

V is TRBV6-6 and J is TRBJ1-2; possibly TRBD1 for D (5 bases). Trimming removed 8 bases from V and 6 bases from J, with 7 bases in between. This CDR3 region has 10 residues. Germline loops: CDR1 MNHNY, CDR2 SVGAGI (reference sequence). The DNA for the CDR3 is TGTGCCAGCGGCAGGGATGGCTACACCTTC. Its protein is CASGRDGYTF.

This rearrangement joins TRBV15 to TRBJ1-2, with TRBD1 matching over 7 bases. Germline V gene sequence: CDR1 LNHNV, CDR2 YYDKDF (reference sequence). The CDR3 totals 16 residues. V shed 0 bases and J 3 bases; nucleotides not matched to a gene: 7. For the CDR3, the DNA is TGTGCCACCAGCAGAGATCCGGGACAGTTTCACTATGGCTACACCTTC. Protein sequence: CATSRDPGQFHYGYTF.

The chain links TRBV27 to TRBJ1-1; 7 bases fit TRBD1. The ends lost 6 bases at V and 6 bases at J; junction bases unmatched: 7. This CDR3 contains 13 residues. The germline V gene has CDR1 MNHEY and CDR2 SMNVEV (reference sequence). The chain's CDR3 is CASSDRVSSEAFF. In DNA, the CDR3 is TGTGCCAGCAGCGACAGGGTTTCGTCTGAAGCTTTCTTT.

The gene calls are TRBV18 and TRBJ2-5; TRBD1 matches at 10 bases. With V trimmed by 3 bases and J by 0 bases, 7 bases remained unmatched. Germline CDR1 KGHSH, CDR2 LQKENI. The CDR3 runs 17 residues. In DNA, the CDR3 is TGTGCCAGCTCACCCCTAGGACAGGGGGTAAACCAAGAGACCCAGTACTTC. It yields the protein CASSPLGQGVNQETQYF.

V is TRBV29-1 and J is TRBJ2-1; 11 bases match TRBD2. Germline loops: CDR1 SQVTM, CDR2 ANQGSEA. This CDR3 has 14 amino acids. With 4 bases clipped from V and 8 bases from J, the junction kept 7 bases outside the gene matches. The CDR3 is CSVATGTSGYEQFF. The CDR3 DNA sequence: TGCAGCGTTGCAACCGGGACTAGCGGCTATGAGCAGTTCTTC.

This sequence joins TRBV5-1 and TRBJ2-7; no clear D. The length of the CDR3 is 15 residues. The ends were cut back, 4 bases at V and 2 bases at J, with 16 bases in the middle. Germline V gene data show CDR1 as SGHRS and CDR2 as YFSETQ. The CDR3 DNA reads TGCGCCAGCAGCCTCTTGGCCCCCAACGCCTACGAGCAGTACTTC. Translation gives CASSLLAPNAYEQYF.

CDR3 protein: CASSLGTANTEAFF. DNA of the CDR3: TGTGCCAGCAGTTTAGGGACAGCGAACACTGAAGCTTTCTTT. The chain employs TRBV27 and TRBJ1-1; 7 nucleotides line up with TRBD1. The junction had 1 base not matched to a gene; V was cut back by 2 bases and J by 1 base. The germline CDR1 and CDR2 sequences are MNHEY and SMNVEV (reference sequence). The CDR3 extends over 14 amino acids.

The rearrangement joins TRBV6-5 to TRBJ1-1; D may be TRBD1 (6 bases). V was cut by 0 bases and J by 1 base, with 12 bases left in between. Germline assignment: CDR1 MNHEY and CDR2 SVGAGI. This CDR3 is built from 16 residues. The CDR3 DNA sequence: TGTGCCAGCAGTTACTCGAAGGGGGTTGGGAACACTGAAGCTTTCTTT. Translated: CASSYSKGVGNTEAFF.

The chain links TRBV6-6 to TRBJ1-2; a possible D gene is TRBD1 (5 bases). This CDR3 is built from 12 residues. Germline V gene sequence: CDR1 MNHNY, CDR2 SVGAGI (reference sequence). V was pared by 2 bases and J by 5 bases, with 6 bases between. The CDR3 loop is CASSYGGYGYTF. CDR3 DNA sequence: TGTGCCAGCAGTTACGGGGGGTATGGCTACACCTTC.

This rearrangement joins TRBV9 to TRBJ2-7; TRBD1 aligns across 9 bases. J lost 1 base, V lost 2 bases, and 4 bases had no gene match. CDR3 length: 15 residues. Germline lookup yields CDR1 SGDLS and CDR2 YYNGEE. CDR3 loop: CASSVTGGESYEQYF. Written as DNA, the CDR3 is TGTGCCAGCAGCGTGACAGGGGGGGAGTCCTACGAGCAGTACTTC.